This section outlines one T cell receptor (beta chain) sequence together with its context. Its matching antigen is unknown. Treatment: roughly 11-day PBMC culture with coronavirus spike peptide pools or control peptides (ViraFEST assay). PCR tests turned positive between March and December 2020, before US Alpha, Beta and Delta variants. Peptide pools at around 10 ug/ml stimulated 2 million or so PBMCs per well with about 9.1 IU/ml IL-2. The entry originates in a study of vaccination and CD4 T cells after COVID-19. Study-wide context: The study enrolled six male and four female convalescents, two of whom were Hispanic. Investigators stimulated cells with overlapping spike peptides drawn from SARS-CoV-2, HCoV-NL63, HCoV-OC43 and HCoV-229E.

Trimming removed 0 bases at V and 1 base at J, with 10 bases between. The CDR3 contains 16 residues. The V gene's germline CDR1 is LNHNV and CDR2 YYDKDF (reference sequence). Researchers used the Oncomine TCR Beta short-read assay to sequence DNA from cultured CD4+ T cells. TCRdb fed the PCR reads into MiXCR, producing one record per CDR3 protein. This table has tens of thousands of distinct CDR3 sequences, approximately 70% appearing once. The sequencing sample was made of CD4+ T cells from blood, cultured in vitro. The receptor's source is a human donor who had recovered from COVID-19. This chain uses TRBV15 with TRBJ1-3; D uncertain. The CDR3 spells CATSRDLGISGNTIYF. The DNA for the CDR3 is TGTGCCACCAGCAGAGATTTGGGAATTTCTGGAAACACCATATATTTT.